These T cell receptor beta chains were read from a single sample in a study of cytomegalovirus exposure and HLA in healthy donors. Produced via immunoSEQ multiplex PCR; TCRdb's table is partial and in-frame only. The sample contains 150,000 or so clones, around 84% of which appear only once. Specimen: PBMCs. Receptors originate from a woman aged 18-29 years in good health and CMV-seronegative. The CDR3 runs from the conserved cysteine through the conserved F or W. Fields, in order: CDR3 DNA, CDR3 protein, clone size, V gene, J gene, D gene. The D gene is left open where the match is weak. The size field is filled for only some rows; it gives once, few, many or a size class.

CDR3nt: TGTGCCAGCAGCTTGGGCCTCCCAGGGGCTAATGAAAAACTGTTTTTT
CDR3aa: CASSLGLPGANEKLFF
abundance: -
v_gene: TRBV5-6
j_gene: TRBJ1-4
d_gene: -

CDR3nt: TGTGCCAGCAGCTTAACGGGGGATCAGCCCCAGCATTTT
CDR3aa: CASSLTGDQPQHF
abundance: few
v_gene: TRBV7-2
j_gene: TRBJ1-5
d_gene: -

CDR3nt: TGTGCCAGCTCACGTTCGAGCGGGGCCGGGGAGCTGTTTTTT
CDR3aa: CASSRSSGAGELFF
abundance: -
v_gene: TRBV18
j_gene: TRBJ2-2
d_gene: TRBD2

CDR3nt: TGTGCCAGCAGCCCTCTGAGGGAGACCCAGTACTTC
CDR3aa: CASSPLRETQYF
abundance: -
v_gene: TRBV7-2
j_gene: TRBJ2-5
d_gene: -

CDR3nt: TGTGCCAGCAGCTTGGATTCCGAGGATAAGGGGCAAGAGACCCAGTACTTC
CDR3aa: CASSLDSEDKGQETQYF
abundance: -
v_gene: TRBV5-4
j_gene: TRBJ2-5
d_gene: -

CDR3nt: TGTGCCACCCTTCGGGGGATTGGACAAGACTACGAGCAGTACTTC
CDR3aa: CATLRGIGQDYEQYF
abundance: -
v_gene: TRBV6-1
j_gene: TRBJ2-7
d_gene: -

CDR3nt: TGTGCCAGCAGCTTACAGACAGGGAACACCGGGGAGCTGTTTTTT
CDR3aa: CASSLQTGNTGELFF
abundance: -
v_gene: TRBV5-4
j_gene: TRBJ2-2
d_gene: -

CDR3nt: TGTGCCAGCAGTGACAGGGCGCTGTACGAGCAGTACTTC
CDR3aa: CASSDRALYEQYF
abundance: -
v_gene: TRBV6-5
j_gene: TRBJ2-7
d_gene: TRBD1

CDR3nt: TGTGCCAGCAGCTTAGAATCAGGGTTGGTCTACGAGCAGTACTTC
CDR3aa: CASSLESGLVYEQYF
abundance: few
v_gene: TRBV7-2
j_gene: TRBJ2-7
d_gene: -

CDR3nt: TGTGCCATTTCACAGGGCTACGAGCAGTACTTC
CDR3aa: CAISQGYEQYF
abundance: few
v_gene: TRBV10-3
j_gene: TRBJ2-7
d_gene: -

CDR3nt: TGTGCCAGCAGCCTAGGACTAGCGGGGGGGATGGGGACCGGGGAGCTGTTTTTT
CDR3aa: CASSLGLAGGMGTGELFF
abundance: -
v_gene: TRBV14
j_gene: TRBJ2-2
d_gene: TRBD2

CDR3nt: TGTGCCAGCAGCTCCCAAGCGGGAACATCCTACAATGAGCAGTTCTTC
CDR3aa: CASSSQAGTSYNEQFF
abundance: -
v_gene: TRBV7-2
j_gene: TRBJ2-1
d_gene: TRBD2

CDR3nt: TGTGCCTGGAGCAGGGATGAGGAAAAACTGTTTTTT
CDR3aa: CAWSRDEEKLFF
abundance: -
v_gene: TRBV30
j_gene: TRBJ1-4
d_gene: -

CDR3nt: TGTGCCAGTAGTAGAGGAGAATATAGCAATCAGCCCCAGCATTTT
CDR3aa: CASSRGEYSNQPQHF
abundance: -
v_gene: TRBV19
j_gene: TRBJ1-5
d_gene: -

CDR3nt: TGTGCCAGCAGTTCCTTATCGGACACATATAATTCACCCCTCCACTTT
CDR3aa: CASSSLSDTYNSPLHF
abundance: few
v_gene: TRBV6-5
j_gene: TRBJ1-6
d_gene: -

CDR3nt: TGTGCCAGCCAGGGGCTGGACGAAAAACTGTTTTTT
CDR3aa: CASQGLDEKLFF
abundance: -
v_gene: TRBV19
j_gene: TRBJ1-4
d_gene: -

CDR3nt: TGTGCCAGCACCCCAAGACAGGGATACCAAGAGACCCAGTACTTC
CDR3aa: CASTPRQGYQETQYF
abundance: -
v_gene: TRBV27
j_gene: TRBJ2-5
d_gene: TRBD1

CDR3nt: TGCGCCAGCAGCTCGGGACAGGGCCCGCAGTATTTT
CDR3aa: CASSSGQGPQYF
abundance: -
v_gene: TRBV5-1
j_gene: TRBJ2-3
d_gene: TRBD1

CDR3nt: TGTGCCAGCAGCTCCAGGGTAACTACTAACTATGGCTACACCTTC
CDR3aa: CASSSRVTTNYGYTF
abundance: -
v_gene: TRBV7-2
j_gene: TRBJ1-2
d_gene: -

CDR3nt: TGTGCCAGCAGCGTTCCAGGCACAGATACGCAGTATTTT
CDR3aa: CASSVPGTDTQYF
abundance: -
v_gene: TRBV9
j_gene: TRBJ2-3
d_gene: -

CDR3nt: TGCGCCAGCAGCCAAGTTACAGCAAACACTGAAGCTTTCTTT
CDR3aa: CASSQVTANTEAFF
abundance: -
v_gene: TRBV4-1
j_gene: TRBJ1-1
d_gene: -

CDR3nt: TGTGCCAGCAGCGTAGCTGGGAGGTATGAGCAGTTCTTC
CDR3aa: CASSVAGRYEQFF
abundance: -
v_gene: TRBV9
j_gene: TRBJ2-1
d_gene: -

CDR3nt: TGTGCCAGCAGCTTTAGCGTGAATGAGCAGTTCTTC
CDR3aa: CASSFSVNEQFF
abundance: -
v_gene: TRBV11-3
j_gene: TRBJ2-1
d_gene: -

CDR3nt: TGTGCCAGCAGCTTGTCCAGGAATAATGAAAAACTGTTTTTT
CDR3aa: CASSLSRNNEKLFF
abundance: -
v_gene: TRBV5-5
j_gene: TRBJ1-4
d_gene: -

CDR3nt: TGTGCCAGCAGTTTACTAGCGGGAGGATCCTACAATGAGCAGTTCTTC
CDR3aa: CASSLLAGGSYNEQFF
abundance: -
v_gene: TRBV28
j_gene: TRBJ2-1
d_gene: TRBD2

CDR3nt: TGTGCCGGCAGTGGGCTTCGATACCCGTACCAAGAGACCCAGTACTTC
CDR3aa: CAGSGLRYPYQETQYF
abundance: -
v_gene: TRBV2
j_gene: TRBJ2-5
d_gene: -

CDR3nt: TGTGCCAGCAGTTTGACAGGGGCCAGCAATCAGCCCCAGCATTTT
CDR3aa: CASSLTGASNQPQHF
abundance: -
v_gene: TRBV28
j_gene: TRBJ1-5
d_gene: TRBD1

CDR3nt: TGTGCCAGCAGCCCGGGACTAGCGGCCGCCACAGATACGCAGTATTTT
CDR3aa: CASSPGLAAATDTQYF
abundance: -
v_gene: TRBV7-2
j_gene: TRBJ2-3
d_gene: TRBD2

CDR3nt: TGTTCCAGCAGCTTAACGACTAGGGGATGGGAGACCCAGTACTTC
CDR3aa: CSSSLTTRGWETQYF
abundance: -
v_gene: TRBV7-9
j_gene: TRBJ2-5
d_gene: -

CDR3nt: TGTGCCAGTAGTACATCTAACTATGGCTACACCTTC
CDR3aa: CASSTSNYGYTF
abundance: once
v_gene: TRBV19
j_gene: TRBJ1-2
d_gene: -

CDR3nt: TGTGCCAGCAGTTCGCCGGGACTTTGGGACACCATATATTTT
CDR3aa: CASSSPGLWDTIYF
abundance: few
v_gene: TRBV28
j_gene: TRBJ1-3
d_gene: -

CDR3nt: TGCGCCAGCAGCTTCCGACAGCAAGAGACCCAGTACTTC
CDR3aa: CASSFRQQETQYF
abundance: -
v_gene: TRBV4-3
j_gene: TRBJ2-5
d_gene: -